The sequence of this TCR beta chain was determined in a study of blood T cell repertoires in COVID-19. Using immunoSEQ multiplex PCR, the repertoire was profiled, and TCRdb retains in-frame clones only, with some absent. The table has some 280,000 clones, approximately 86% seen once. V was shortened by 0 bases and J by 2 bases, with 8 bases between the two germline ends. The CDR3 totals 14 residues. Germline CDR1 is LGHNT and CDR2 is FRNRAP. The chain has TRBV12-5 and TRBJ2-7, with a possible D match to TRBD1 (6 bases). The sample was peripheral blood. The clonotype comes from a woman between 50 and 59 years old with active or convalescent COVID-19. CDR3 in amino acids: CASGLVRGPYEQYF. CDR3 in DNA: TGTGCTAGTGGTTTGGTCAGGGGCCCCTACGAGCAGTACTTC.